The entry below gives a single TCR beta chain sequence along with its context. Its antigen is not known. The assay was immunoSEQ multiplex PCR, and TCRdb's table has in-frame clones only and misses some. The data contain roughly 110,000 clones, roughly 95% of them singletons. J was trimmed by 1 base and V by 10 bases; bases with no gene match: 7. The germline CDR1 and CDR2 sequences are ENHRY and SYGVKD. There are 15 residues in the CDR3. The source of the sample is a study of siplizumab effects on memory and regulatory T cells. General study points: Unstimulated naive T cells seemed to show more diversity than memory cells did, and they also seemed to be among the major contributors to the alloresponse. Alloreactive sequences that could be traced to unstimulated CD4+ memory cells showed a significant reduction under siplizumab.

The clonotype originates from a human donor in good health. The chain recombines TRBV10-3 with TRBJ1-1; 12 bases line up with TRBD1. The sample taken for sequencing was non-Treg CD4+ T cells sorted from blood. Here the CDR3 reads CATSRDRGPNTEAFF. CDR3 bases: TGTGCCACCAGCCGGGACAGGGGGCCGAACACTGAAGCTTTCTTT.